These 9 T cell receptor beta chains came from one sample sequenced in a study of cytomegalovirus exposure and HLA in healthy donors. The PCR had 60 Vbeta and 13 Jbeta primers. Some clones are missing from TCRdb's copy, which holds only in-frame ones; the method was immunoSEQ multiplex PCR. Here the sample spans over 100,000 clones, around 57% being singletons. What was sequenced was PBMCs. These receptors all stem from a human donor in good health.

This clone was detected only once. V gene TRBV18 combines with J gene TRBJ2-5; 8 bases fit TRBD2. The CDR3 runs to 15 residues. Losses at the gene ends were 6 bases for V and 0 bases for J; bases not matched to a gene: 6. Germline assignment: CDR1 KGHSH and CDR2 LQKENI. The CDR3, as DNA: TGTGCCAGCTCGAGATCACTAGCGGACCAAGAGACCCAGTACTTC. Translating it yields CASSRSLADQETQYF.

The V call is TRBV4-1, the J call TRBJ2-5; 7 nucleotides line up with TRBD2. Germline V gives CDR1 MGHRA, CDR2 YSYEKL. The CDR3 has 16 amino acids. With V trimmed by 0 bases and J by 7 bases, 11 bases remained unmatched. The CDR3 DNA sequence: TGCGCCAGCAGCCAAGATGTCCCTAGCGGTTCTGTGACCCAGTACTTC. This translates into CASSQDVPSGSVTQYF.

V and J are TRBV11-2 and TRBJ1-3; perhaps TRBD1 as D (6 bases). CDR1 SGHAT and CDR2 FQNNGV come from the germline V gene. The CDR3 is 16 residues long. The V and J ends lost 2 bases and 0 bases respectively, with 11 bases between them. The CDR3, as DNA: TGTGCCAGCAGCTTAAGCACACAGGGCTCTGGAAACACCATATATTTT. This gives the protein CASSLSTQGSGNTIYF.

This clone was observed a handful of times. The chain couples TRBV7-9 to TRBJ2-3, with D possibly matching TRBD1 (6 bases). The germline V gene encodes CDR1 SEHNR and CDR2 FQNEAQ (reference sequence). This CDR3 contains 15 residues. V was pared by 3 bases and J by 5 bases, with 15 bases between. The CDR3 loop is CASSFPLQGIDTQYF. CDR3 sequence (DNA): TGTGCCAGCAGCTTCCCTCTGCAGGGGATAGATACGCAGTATTTT.

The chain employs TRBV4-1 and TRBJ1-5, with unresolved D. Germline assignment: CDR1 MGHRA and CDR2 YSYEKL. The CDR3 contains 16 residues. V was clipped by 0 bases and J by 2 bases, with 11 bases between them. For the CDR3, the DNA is TGCGCCAGCAGCCAAGAGGGTGGGGAGGGCAATCAGCCCCAGCATTTT. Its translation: CASSQEGGEGNQPQHF.

CDR3 coding DNA: TGTGCCAGCAGCCCCAGCGGGAGCTTGGGAGATACGCAGTATTTT. It translates to CASSPSGSLGDTQYF. J is TRBJ2-3 and V is TRBV11-2; 8 nucleotides match TRBD2. CDR3 length: 15 residues. Losses at the gene ends were 5 bases for V and 5 bases for J; bases not matched to a gene: 9. Germline V gene data show CDR1 as SGHAT and CDR2 as FQNNGV.

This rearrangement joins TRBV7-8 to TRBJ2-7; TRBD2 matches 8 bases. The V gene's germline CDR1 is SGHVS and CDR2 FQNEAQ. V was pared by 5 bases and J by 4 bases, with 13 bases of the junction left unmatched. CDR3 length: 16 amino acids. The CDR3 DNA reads TGTGCCAGCAGCCCCATGGGCGGAAGCGGGAGTTACGAGCAGTACTTC. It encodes CASSPMGGSGSYEQYF.

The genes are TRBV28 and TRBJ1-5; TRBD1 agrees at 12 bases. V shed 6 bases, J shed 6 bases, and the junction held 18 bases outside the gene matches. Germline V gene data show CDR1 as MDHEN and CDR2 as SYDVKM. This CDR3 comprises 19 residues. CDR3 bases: TGTGCCAGCAGCTCTAACCCGGGGACAGGGGGCAGTAAGGGTCAGCCCCAGCATTTT. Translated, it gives CASSSNPGTGGSKGQPQHF.

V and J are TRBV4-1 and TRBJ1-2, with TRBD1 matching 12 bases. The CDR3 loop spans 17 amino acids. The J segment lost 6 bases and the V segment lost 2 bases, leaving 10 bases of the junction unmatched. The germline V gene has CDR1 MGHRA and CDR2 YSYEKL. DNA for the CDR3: TGCGCCAGCAGCCAAAAGGGACAGGGGGCGCAATCGAATGGCTACACCTTC. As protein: CASSQKGQGAQSNGYTF.